The T cell receptor (beta chain) under discussion was sequenced for a study of T cell responses to AZD1222 COVID-19 vaccine. Study outcomes and limitations: Clonal diversity was possibly underestimated, and white British individuals and females predominated among donors. CD4 TCRs associated with vaccination spanned spike, dominating at 160-218 and 743-854. Reports say nearly half of spike-specific TCRs go after unmutated variant regions.

Germline loops: CDR1 MNHNS, CDR2 SASEGT. This CDR3 is 14 amino acids long. Trimming took off 2 bases at V and 0 bases at J, with 7 bases between the two ends. In the case of this clone: The target antigen is unknown.

Generated by immunoSEQ multiplex PCR, the TCRdb table keeps only in-frame clones and is missing some. The table has some 150,000 clones, over 90% seen once. This sample comprised peripheral blood, obtained on day 0 of AZD1222 vaccination. This chain connects TRBV6-1 to TRBJ1-1; D is unresolved. This sequence was found in an adult in good health. CDR3 DNA sequence: TGTGCCAGCAGTGAAATGTGGGTGAACACTGAAGCTTTCTTT. The encoded protein is CASSEMWVNTEAFF.